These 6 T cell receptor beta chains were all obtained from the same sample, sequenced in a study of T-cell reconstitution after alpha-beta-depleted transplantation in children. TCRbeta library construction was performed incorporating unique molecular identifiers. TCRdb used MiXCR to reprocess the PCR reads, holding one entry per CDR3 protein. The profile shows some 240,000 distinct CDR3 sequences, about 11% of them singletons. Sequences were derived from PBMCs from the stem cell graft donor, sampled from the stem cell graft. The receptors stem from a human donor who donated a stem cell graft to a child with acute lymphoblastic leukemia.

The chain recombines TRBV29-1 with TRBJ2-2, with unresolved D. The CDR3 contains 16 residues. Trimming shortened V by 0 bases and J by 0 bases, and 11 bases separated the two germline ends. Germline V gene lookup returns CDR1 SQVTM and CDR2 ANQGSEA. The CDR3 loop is CSVEDLKGTNTGELFF. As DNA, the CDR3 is TGCAGCGTTGAAGATCTTAAAGGAACGAACACCGGGGAGCTGTTTTTT.

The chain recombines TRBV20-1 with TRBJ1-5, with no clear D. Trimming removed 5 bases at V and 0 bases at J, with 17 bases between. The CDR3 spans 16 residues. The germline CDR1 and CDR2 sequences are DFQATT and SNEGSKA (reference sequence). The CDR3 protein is CSALRPGGPSNQPQHF. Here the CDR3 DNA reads TGCAGTGCTTTGAGACCGGGAGGACCTAGCAATCAGCCCCAGCATTTT.

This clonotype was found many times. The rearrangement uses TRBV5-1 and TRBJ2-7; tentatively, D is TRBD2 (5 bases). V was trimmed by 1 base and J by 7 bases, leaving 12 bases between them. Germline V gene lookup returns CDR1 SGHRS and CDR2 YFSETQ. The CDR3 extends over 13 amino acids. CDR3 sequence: CASSLLGPGEQYF. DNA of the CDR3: TGCGCCAGCAGCTTGCTCGGGCCGGGGGAGCAGTACTTC.

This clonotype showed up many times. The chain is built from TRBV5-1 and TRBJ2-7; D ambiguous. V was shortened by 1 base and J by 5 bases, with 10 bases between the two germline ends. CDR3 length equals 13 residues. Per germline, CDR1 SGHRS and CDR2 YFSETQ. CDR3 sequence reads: CASSLSTAHEQYF. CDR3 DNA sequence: TGCGCCAGCAGCTTGAGCACCGCTCACGAGCAGTACTTC.

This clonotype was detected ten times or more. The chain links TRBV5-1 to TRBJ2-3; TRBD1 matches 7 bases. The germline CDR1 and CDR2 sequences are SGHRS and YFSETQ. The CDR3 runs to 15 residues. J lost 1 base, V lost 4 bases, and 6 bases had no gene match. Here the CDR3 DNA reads TGCGCCAGCAGCCCACAGGGGAGTGGCACAGATACGCAGTATTTT. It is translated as CASSPQGSGTDTQYF.

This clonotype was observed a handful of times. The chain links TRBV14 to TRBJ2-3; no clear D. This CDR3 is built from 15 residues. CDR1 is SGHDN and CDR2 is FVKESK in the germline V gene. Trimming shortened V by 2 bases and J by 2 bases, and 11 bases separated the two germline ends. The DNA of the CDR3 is TGTGCCAGCAGCCAATACATCCGCAACACAGATACGCAGTATTTT. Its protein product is CASSQYIRNTDTQYF.